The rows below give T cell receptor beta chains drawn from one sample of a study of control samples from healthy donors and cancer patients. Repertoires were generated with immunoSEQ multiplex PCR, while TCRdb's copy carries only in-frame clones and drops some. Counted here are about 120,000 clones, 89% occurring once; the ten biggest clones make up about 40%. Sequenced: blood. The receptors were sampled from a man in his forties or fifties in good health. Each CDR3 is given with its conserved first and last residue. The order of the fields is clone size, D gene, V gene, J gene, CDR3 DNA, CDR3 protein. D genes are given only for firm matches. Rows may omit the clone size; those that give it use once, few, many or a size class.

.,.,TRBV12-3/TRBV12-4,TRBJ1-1,TGTGCCAGCAGTTTAACGGGGTATACTGAAGCTTTCTTT,CASSLTGYTEAFF
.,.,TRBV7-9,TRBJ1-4,TGTGCCAGCAGCTCGCCAGGGGAAAAACTGTTTTTT,CASSSPGEKLFF
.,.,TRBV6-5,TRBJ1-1,TGTGCCAGCAGTTACCGCGGGGCAGAAGCTTTCTTT,CASSYRGAEAFF
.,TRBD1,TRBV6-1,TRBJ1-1,TGTGCCAGCAGTGAAGCCAAAGGACAGGGCACTGAAGCTTTCTTT,CASSEAKGQGTEAFF
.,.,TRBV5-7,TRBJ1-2,TGTGCCAGCATCTCAGAGGACAGCCCTGAGAACTATGGCTACACCTTC,CASISEDSPENYGYTF
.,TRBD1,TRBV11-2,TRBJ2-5,TGTGCCAGCAGCACCAGGGGGCTGGAGACCCAGTACTTC,CASSTRGLETQYF
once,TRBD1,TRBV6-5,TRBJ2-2,TGTGCCAGCAGCCCAGGACAGGGGGCAGGGGAGCTGTTTTTT,CASSPGQGAGELFF
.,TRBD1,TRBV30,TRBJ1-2,TGTGCCTGGAGTGTAACAGGGGGCGCGGGAGGCTACACCTTC,CAWSVTGGAGGYTF
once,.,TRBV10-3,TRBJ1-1,TGTGCCATCAGTGAGTCGGGTGAAGCTTTCTTT,CAISESGEAFF
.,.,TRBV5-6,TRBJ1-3,TGTGCCAGCAGCTTGTGGGAGTCTGGAAACACCATATATTTT,CASSLWESGNTIYF
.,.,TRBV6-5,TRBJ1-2,TGTGCCAGCAGTTCGGCAGGTGATAACTATGGCTACACCTTC,CASSSAGDNYGYTF